The entry below describes one T cell receptor (beta chain). Its antigen is not known. The CDR3 has 15 amino acids. Germline loops: CDR1 MNHNY, CDR2 SVGAGI (reference sequence). This specimen comes from a study of CXCR3-negative and CXCR3-positive naive CD8 T cells. General study findings and limits: CXCR3-positive naive cells had TRB CDR3s that were more hydrophobic than CXCR3-negative naive cells had.

UMI-labeled 5' RACE yielded the TRB cDNA libraries. Using the 5' RACE reads, TCRdb records one entry per CDR3 protein without DNA. The table lists 85,000 to 120,000 distinct CDR3 sequences. The sample was naive CXCR3+ CD8+ T cells from blood. Stated subset: CD45RO-CCR7+CD27+CD95- naive CD8+ T cells expressing CXCR3 (TNR3+). The sequence came from a human donor in good health. Some clones in this sample may be carry-over from other donors' samples. This chain uses TRBV6-6 with TRBJ2-7; lacking DNA, the TRBD2 call made by TCRdb goes unchecked. CDR3 region: CASSFTSGGTYEQYF.